This entry lists 21 T cell receptor beta chains sequenced from one sample in a study of blood T cells in healthy people across ages. Through a sample-barcoded 5' primer and a J-beta primer mix, a second PCR was run for about 7 to 12 cycles. TCRdb itself ran the 5' RACE reads through MiXCR, one entry per CDR3 protein. The sample records about 810,000 distinct CDR3 sequences, under 40% being singletons. The specimen was blood. These receptor sequences come from a man aged 18 to 30 in good health.

The V call is TRBV9, the J call TRBJ1-4; 7 nucleotides line up with TRBD1. Losses at the gene ends were 3 bases for V and 7 bases for J; bases not matched to a gene: 6. The V gene's germline CDR1 is SGDLS and CDR2 YYNGEE. This CDR3 has 14 residues. The CDR3 DNA sequence: TGTGCCAGCAGCGAGACAGGGACGTCTGAAAAACTGTTTTTT. Encoded protein: CASSETGTSEKLFF.

The chain uses TRBV9 and TRBJ2-7; TRBD2 is a possible D gene (6 bases). This CDR3 spans 17 amino acids. Deletions cut 4 bases from V and 7 bases from J, with 27 bases between. The germline CDR1 and CDR2 sequences are SGDLS and YYNGEE. This chain's CDR3 is CASSPTVYGGTYNEQYF. CDR3 coding DNA: TGTGCCAGCAGCCCCACGGTGTACGGGGGTACCTACAATGAGCAGTACTTC.

This chain joins TRBV7-9 and TRBJ2-3; D is undetermined. Trimming shortened V by 5 bases and J by 2 bases, and 8 bases separated the two germline ends. The CDR3 is 13 amino acids. Per the germline V gene, CDR1 is SEHNR and CDR2 is FQNEAQ (reference sequence). CDR3 nucleotides: TGTGCCAGCAGCCGTTCTAACACAGATACGCAGTATTTT. This sequence encodes CASSRSNTDTQYF.

V and J are TRBV15 and TRBJ1-1, with D unclear. This CDR3 has 16 residues. Germline V gene sequence: CDR1 LNHNV, CDR2 YYDKDF (reference sequence). V was pared by 3 bases and J by 1 base, with 15 bases between. CDR3 amino acids: CATSSRGVGWNTEAFF. CDR3 sequence (DNA): TGTGCCACCAGCAGCCGCGGGGTCGGGTGGAACACTGAAGCTTTCTTT. The full variable domain, rest sourced from reference TRBV15 and TRBJ1-1, is DAMVIQNPRYQVTQFGKPVTLSCSQTLNHNVMYWYQQKSSQAPKLLFHYYDKDFNNEADTPDNFQSRRPNTSFCFLDIRSPGLGDTAMYLCATSSRGVGWNTEAFFGQGTRLTVV.

This clonotype was detected ten times or more. This chain links TRBV9 with TRBJ1-2; no reliable D call. The CDR3 loop spans 14 amino acids. The germline CDR1 and CDR2 sequences are SGDLS and YYNGEE. Between the trimmed V and J ends, which lost 0 bases and 2 bases, there was a span of 8 bases. CDR3 nucleotide sequence: TGTGCCAGCAGCGTAGGCAGTTCCAACTATGGCTACACCTTC. Its translation: CASSVGSSNYGYTF.

The gene calls are TRBV7-2 and TRBJ1-6; tentative D call: TRBD1 (6 bases). V dropped 5 bases and J dropped 3 bases, with 20 bases sitting between them. The CDR3 runs 18 residues. Germline CDR1 and CDR2: SGHTA and FQGNSA. The CDR3 loop is CASSPRAGARIYNSPLHF. DNA for the CDR3: TGTGCCAGCAGCCCCCGGGCGGGGGCGAGGATCTATAATTCACCCCTCCACTTT.

In this sample, this clonotype turned up once. This chain joins TRBV28 and TRBJ1-5; D possibly corresponds to TRBD1 (6 bases). The CDR3 loop spans 11 amino acids. Deletions cut 10 bases from V and 7 bases from J, with 11 bases between. The germline V gene has CDR1 MDHEN and CDR2 SYDVKM. The DNA for the CDR3 is TGTGCCACCGCAGGGGACCAGCCCCAGCATTTT. Translation: CATAGDQPQHF.

This clonotype showed up just a few times. This chain uses TRBV29-1 with TRBJ1-5, with TRBD1 matching 10 bases. The CDR3 runs 14 residues. CDR1 and CDR2 (germline): SQVTM, ANQGSEA. The J segment lost 6 bases and the V segment lost 4 bases, leaving 6 bases of the junction unmatched. CDR3 residues: CSVGDRGGGQPQHF. The CDR3 DNA is TGCAGCGTTGGGGACAGGGGAGGGGGTCAGCCCCAGCATTTT.

The chain employs TRBV6-5 and TRBJ2-7; 7 bases agree with TRBD1. The CDR3 covers 13 residues. From germline, CDR1 is MNHEY and CDR2 SVGAGI. The V gene end was trimmed by 6 bases and the J gene end by 7 bases; junction bases not matched to a gene: 9. CDR3 nucleotides: TGTGCCAGCAGGGCGACAGGGTTCGATGAGCAGTACTTC. It translates to CASRATGFDEQYF.

Comment on this clonotype: The junction departs from germline at one end; a sequencing error may be responsible. The CDR3 loop is CASSLGPEYTEASF. Written as DNA, the CDR3 is TGCGCCAGCAGCTTGGGGCCGGAATACACTGAAGCTTCCTTT. The chain couples TRBV5-1 to TRBJ1-1; D ambiguous. The CDR3 loop spans 14 amino acids. Germline values: CDR1 SGHRS, CDR2 YFSETQ.

The chain carries TRBV12-3 or TRBV12-4 and TRBJ2-1; D gene uncertain. The DNA matches TRBJ2-7 better at its end, which makes the J call doubtful. CDR3 length equals 16 residues. The CDR3 sequence: CASSLFEGPSYNEQYF. CDR3 nucleotide sequence: TGTGCCAGCAGTTTATTTGAAGGGCCCTCTTACAATGAGCAGTACTTC.

The V and J genes are TRBV4-1 and TRBJ1-2; weak D call: TRBD1 (5 bases). The CDR3 runs to 13 residues. Trimming stripped 1 base from V and 5 bases from J, with 8 bases between. From germline, CDR1 is MGHRA and CDR2 YSYEKL. CDR3 residues: CASSQVSGYGYTF. For the CDR3, the DNA is TGCGCCAGCAGCCAAGTTTCAGGGTATGGCTACACCTTC.

The V and J genes are TRBV29-1 and TRBJ2-2, with D hard to call. This CDR3 is 15 amino acids long. Germline CDR1 and CDR2: SQVTM and ANQGSEA. V lost 1 base and J 0 bases, leaving 9 bases between the germline ends. The CDR3 DNA reads as TGCAGCGTTGAAGGTACTTACACGAACACCGGGGAGCTGTTTTTT. It specifies CSVEGTYTNTGELFF.

This clonotype has just a few counts. The chain employs TRBV4-1 and TRBJ2-7; tentatively, D is TRBD2 (6 bases). Germline-derived CDR1 and CDR2 are MGHRA and YSYEKL. Trimming shortened V by 1 base and J by 1 base, and 11 bases separated the two germline ends. The CDR3 extends over 15 amino acids. Here the CDR3 reads CASSQGELASYEQYF. DNA for the CDR3: TGCGCCAGCAGCCAAGGTGAACTAGCTTCCTACGAGCAGTACTTC.

This clonotype was recorded at least ten times. The rearrangement links TRBV5-4 to TRBJ2-5; 7 nucleotides align to TRBD1. Germline loops: CDR1 SGHNT, CDR2 YYREEE (reference sequence). The CDR3 runs 14 residues. The ends lost 3 bases at V and 3 bases at J; junction bases unmatched: 5. CDR3 DNA sequence: TGTGCCAGCAGCTCCGGGACAGAAAAAGAGACCCAGTACTTC. This sequence encodes CASSSGTEKETQYF.

V gene TRBV12-3 or TRBV12-4 combines with J gene TRBJ2-5; D is unresolved. This CDR3 is 12 amino acids long. V was clipped by 2 bases and J by 11 bases, with 12 bases between them. CDR3 DNA sequence: TGTGCCAGCAGTTTACAGAGGAATGAGCAGTACTTC. Encoded protein: CASSLQRNEQYF.

The count of this clonotype is one. This sequence joins TRBV20-1 and TRBJ1-4; D remains unclear. V was trimmed by 1 base and J by 3 bases, leaving 9 bases between them. Germline CDR1 and CDR2: DFQATT and SNEGSKA (reference sequence). The CDR3 covers 14 residues. The CDR3 DNA follows: TGCAGTGCTAGAGGCCCGTTGGCTAATGAAAAACTGTTTTTT. Protein product: CSARGPLANEKLFF.

The chain recombines TRBV27 with TRBJ2-3, with D unclear. V lost 7 bases and J 3 bases, leaving 14 bases between the germline ends. This CDR3 is built from 14 residues. Germline loops: CDR1 MNHEY, CDR2 SMNVEV (reference sequence). The CDR3 region has the DNA TGTGCCAGCACCCCTTTCGTGGGGACAGATACGCAGTATTTT. This gives the protein CASTPFVGTDTQYF.

This clonotype was seen a few times. The rearrangement joins TRBV5-6 to TRBJ1-1; the D gene is possibly TRBD1 (5 bases). Germline CDR1 is SGHDT and CDR2 is YYEEEE. V lost 2 bases, J lost 0 bases, and 14 bases lay in between. This CDR3 spans 16 amino acids. This CDR3 reads CASSFQNRKVNTEAFF. Written as DNA, the CDR3 is TGTGCCAGCAGCTTCCAGAACAGGAAAGTGAACACTGAAGCTTTCTTT.

CDR3 DNA sequence: TGCGCCAGCAGCTTGGGCGCCGGAGCGGGGGGGCGTAATGAGCAGTTCTTC. This sequence encodes CASSLGAGAGGRNEQFF. The chain links TRBV5-1 to TRBJ2-1; 10 bases are a match to TRBD2. Germline loops: CDR1 SGHRS, CDR2 YFSETQ. The ends lost 0 bases at V and 7 bases at J; junction bases unmatched: 10. The CDR3 sequence is 17 residues long.

The V gene is TRBV20-1, the J gene TRBJ1-5; maybe TRBD1 (6 bases). CDR1 is DFQATT, CDR2 SNEGSKA, per germline (reference sequence). This CDR3 comprises 16 residues. Trimming cost V 0 bases and J 5 bases, with 17 bases left between them. The CDR3 DNA sequence: TGCAGTGCTAGAGACTCTTACAGGGTTTTCGATCAGCCCCAGCATTTT. Protein product: CSARDSYRVFDQPQHF.